The 18 T cell receptor beta chains listed next were all sequenced from one sample in a study of T cell repertoires in cytomegalovirus infection. A single record per CDR3 protein comes from TCRdb applying MiXCR to the reads. In the table there are more than 200,000 distinct CDR3 sequences, roughly 10% of which are singletons. Sequencing input: PBMCs. The receptors were gathered from a human donor in good health (CMV status not recorded). Some clones in this sample may be carry-over from other donors' samples.

The chain recombines TRBV19 with TRBJ1-5; possible D gene TRBD1, 6 bases. Germline V gene data show CDR1 as LNHDA and CDR2 as SQIVND (reference sequence). The CDR3 sequence is 16 residues long. V lost 1 base and J lost 0, with 10 bases in between. The CDR3 DNA sequence: TGTGCCAGTAGTATAGTCCCGGACAGTAGCAATCAGCCCCAGCATTTT. Translated: CASSIVPDSSNQPQHF.

This clonotype has at least ten counts. The chain is built from TRBV14 and TRBJ1-1, with D perhaps matching TRBD1 (6 bases). CDR1 is SGHDN, CDR2 FVKESK, per germline. The CDR3 contains 14 residues. V lost 1 base to trimming and J lost 6 bases, with 12 bases between them. Written as DNA, the CDR3 is TGTGCCAGCAGCCAAGTGTTGGGGGGCTCTGAAGCTTTCTTT. This translates into CASSQVLGGSEAFF. The entire variable domain, with the rest obtained from reference TRBV14 and TRBJ1-1, is as follows: EAGVTQFPSHSVIEKGQTVTLRCDPISGHDNLYWYRRVMGKEIKFLLHFVKESKQDESGMPNNRFLAERTGGTYSTLKVQPAELEDSGVYFCASSQVLGGSEAFFGQGTRLTVV.

Many counts were recorded for this clonotype. The chain uses TRBV7-2 and TRBJ2-5; weak D call: TRBD2 (7 bases). The CDR3 is 16 residues long. In germline, CDR1 is SGHTA, CDR2 FQGNSA. Trimming removed 1 base at V and 4 bases at J, with 16 bases between. The CDR3 DNA reads TGTGCCAGCAGCTTAGTCCCCCAAGGGGGGGGAGAGACCCAGTACTTC. This codes for CASSLVPQGGGETQYF.

This clonotype was counted only a few times. The chain joins TRBV6-1 to TRBJ2-3; 8 bases align to TRBD2. Trimming cost V 5 bases and J 4 bases; bases outside gene matches: 14. From germline, CDR1 is MNHNS and CDR2 SASEGT. The length of the CDR3 is 17 residues. The CDR3 region is CASSIRPPGLGADTQYF. The CDR3 DNA reads as TGTGCCAGCAGTATACGACCTCCGGGACTAGGTGCAGATACGCAGTATTTT.

Many counts were recorded for this clonotype. The chain carries TRBV19 and TRBJ2-1; D is perhaps TRBD2 (5 bases). V lost 1 base and J 5 bases, leaving 9 bases between the germline ends. Germline CDR1 is LNHDA and CDR2 is SQIVND (reference sequence). The length of the CDR3 is 14 residues. The CDR3 loop is CASSIGIGDNEQFF. CDR3 nucleotides: TGTGCCAGTAGTATAGGAATCGGGGACAATGAGCAGTTCTTC.

CDR3 protein: CASTSLSGYTDTQYF. The DNA of the CDR3 is TGTGCCAGCACCTCTCTTAGCGGCTACACAGATACGCAGTATTTT. The genes are TRBV28 and TRBJ2-3; D is perhaps TRBD2 (6 bases). Trimming removed 7 bases at V and 2 bases at J, with 16 bases between. The germline V gene has CDR1 MDHEN and CDR2 SYDVKM. This CDR3 comprises 15 residues.

The genes are TRBV20-1 and TRBJ2-1, with TRBD2 identical over 8 bases. Trimming took 5 bases from V and 6 from J; bases not matched to a gene: 9. The germline V gene has CDR1 DFQATT and CDR2 SNEGSKA (reference sequence). The CDR3 contains 14 residues. The CDR3, as DNA: TGCAGTGCTCAAACTAGCGGTAGGGTCAATGAGCAGTTCTTC. It yields the protein CSAQTSGRVNEQFF.

This chain links TRBV20-1 with TRBJ2-7; unclear D gene. Germline loops: CDR1 DFQATT, CDR2 SNEGSKA (reference sequence). This CDR3 region has 12 residues. V lost 6 bases and J lost 7, with 16 bases in between. DNA of the CDR3: TGCAGTGCACCAAGAAACCGCGCGGAGCAGTACTTC. It translates to CSAPRNRAEQYF.

This clonotype occurred many times. The chain has TRBV3-1 and TRBJ2-3; D is perhaps TRBD1 or TRBD2 (5 bases each). V was clipped by 1 base and J by 3 bases, with 14 bases between them. The CDR3 loop spans 16 amino acids. The germline gives CDR1 LGHDT, CDR2 YNNKEL (reference sequence). CDR3 region: CASSQVARGSTDTQYF. The CDR3 coding sequence is TGTGCCAGCAGCCAAGTAGCCCGGGGCAGTACAGATACGCAGTATTTT.

This clonotype was recorded a few times. This rearrangement joins TRBV2 to TRBJ2-7; 7 positions match TRBD1. Germline-derived CDR1 and CDR2 are SNHLY and FYNNEI. The CDR3 is made up of 15 amino acids. With 5 bases clipped from V and 2 bases from J, the junction kept 9 bases outside the gene matches. CDR3 nucleotide sequence: TGTGCCAGCAGTACCCCTTTGGGGACAGCCTACGAGCAGTACTTC. It encodes CASSTPLGTAYEQYF.

This clonotype occurred many times. The chain joins TRBV7-2 to TRBJ2-3, with TRBD2 matching over 11 bases. CDR1 is SGHTA, CDR2 FQGNSA, per germline. This CDR3 has 16 residues. After removal of 0 bases from V and 4 bases from J, the junction contained 3 bases not matched to a gene. The chain's CDR3 is CASSLASGRVSDTQYF. The CDR3 DNA reads TGTGCCAGCAGCTTAGCTAGCGGGAGGGTATCAGATACGCAGTATTTT.

The sample holds a few counts of this clonotype. The rearrangement links TRBV5-4 to TRBJ2-1; 7 bases line up with TRBD2. The CDR3 has 15 amino acids. V shed 3 bases and J 3 bases; nucleotides not matched to a gene: 6. CDR1 and CDR2 (germline): SGHNT, YYREEE (reference sequence). The DNA of the CDR3 is TGTGCCAGCAGCTACGACCGGACTAGCTACAATGAGCAGTTCTTC. This gives the protein CASSYDRTSYNEQFF.

Comment on this clonotype: Germline is not matched at one junction end, which may reflect a read error. The chain links TRBV29-1 to TRBJ1-2; D is unresolved. The germline gives CDR1 SQVTM, CDR2 ANQGSEA. The CDR3 loop spans 13 amino acids. The CDR3 region is CGVVPFVPGGYTF. The CDR3 region has the DNA TGCGGCGTTGTCCCCTTTGTCCCGGGTGGCTACACCTTC.

A few counts support this clonotype. The chain recombines TRBV5-1 with TRBJ2-7, with D unclear. The CDR3 is 13 residues long. Germline assignment: CDR1 SGHRS and CDR2 YFSETQ. Trimming took off 0 bases at V and 4 bases at J, with 8 bases between the two ends. The DNA for the CDR3 is TGCGCCAGCAGCTTGGTACAGTCTTACGAGCAGTACTTC. This encodes CASSLVQSYEQYF. The whole variable domain, filled in from reference TRBV5-1 and TRBJ2-7, reads KAGVTQTPRYLIKTRGQQVTLSCSPISGHRSVSWYQQTPGQGLQFLFEYFSETQRNKGNFPGRFSGRQFSNSRSEMNVSTLELGDSALYLCASSLVQSYEQYFGPGTRLTVT.

This clonotype was seen many times. The chain uses TRBV20-1 and TRBJ2-7; TRBD1 matches 9 bases. Per germline, CDR1 DFQATT and CDR2 SNEGSKA (reference sequence). The CDR3 is 13 amino acids. V lost 1 base and J lost 4; bases outside the gene matches: 2. CDR3 sequence: CSARGTGEYEQYF. The CDR3 nucleotides are TGCAGTGCTAGAGGGACAGGGGAATACGAGCAGTACTTC.

This clonotype turned up a few times. At one end the junction does not follow the germline gene, possibly because of a read error. The chain couples TRBV29-1 to TRBJ2-1, with a tentative D call TRBD1 (6 bases). CDR3 length: 11 residues. Germline values: CDR1 SQVTM, CDR2 ANQGSEA. The CDR3, as DNA: TGCAGCGTTGAAAGGGCAGGGGCTAGAATCTTC. It codes for CSVERAGARIF.

This clonotype appeared a few times. The J gene is TRBJ2-5, the V gene TRBV7-2; the D call may be TRBD1 or TRBD2 (5 bases each). The V gene's germline CDR1 is SGHTA and CDR2 FQGNSA. V was pared by 5 bases and J by 9 bases, with 16 bases between. The CDR3 consists of 13 residues. CDR3 DNA sequence: TGTGCCAGCAGCGTCCGAAGCCTGGGGGCCCAGTACTTC. Amino acid sequence: CASSVRSLGAQYF.

This clonotype was seen many times. The V call is TRBV9, the J call TRBJ1-1, with D possibly being TRBD1 (6 bases). The ends were cut back, 4 bases at V and 3 bases at J, with 16 bases in the middle. The CDR3 runs 15 residues. Germline values: CDR1 SGDLS, CDR2 YYNGEE. CDR3 region: CASSRSPGAHTEAFF. For the CDR3, the DNA is TGTGCCAGCAGCCGGAGTCCGGGGGCGCACACTGAAGCTTTCTTT.